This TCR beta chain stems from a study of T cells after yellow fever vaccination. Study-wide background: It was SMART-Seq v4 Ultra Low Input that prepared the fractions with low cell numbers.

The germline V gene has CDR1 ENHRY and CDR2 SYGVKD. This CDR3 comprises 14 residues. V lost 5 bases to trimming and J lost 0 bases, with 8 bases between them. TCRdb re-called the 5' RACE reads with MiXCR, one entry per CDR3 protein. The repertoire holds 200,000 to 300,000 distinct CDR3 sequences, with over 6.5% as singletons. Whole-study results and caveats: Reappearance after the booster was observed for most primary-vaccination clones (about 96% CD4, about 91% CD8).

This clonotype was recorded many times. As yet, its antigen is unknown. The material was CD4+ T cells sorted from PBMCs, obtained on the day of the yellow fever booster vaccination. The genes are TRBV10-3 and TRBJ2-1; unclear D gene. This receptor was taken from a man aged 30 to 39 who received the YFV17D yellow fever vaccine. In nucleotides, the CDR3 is TGTGCCATCAGTCGTGACGGCTCCTACAATGAGCAGTTCTTC. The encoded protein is CAISRDGSYNEQFF.